Described below is a single T cell receptor beta chain sequence and its context. Seattle cases were enrolled at active infection and followed longitudinally. The protocol was immunoSEQ multiplex PCR, while the TCRdb copy is restricted to in-frame clones and leaves out a portion. The table includes some 290,000 clones, 89% detected once. The data are from a study of blood T cell repertoires in COVID-19. Overall study: Samples of COVID-19 (acute and convalescent) were obtained from the United States, Italy and Spain.

Sequences were obtained from peripheral blood. The source of this sequence is a woman under 40 with COVID-19, enrolled during active disease.

The CDR3 sequence: CATSDSNSYEQYF. The CDR3, as DNA: TGTGCCACCAGTGATTCTAACTCCTACGAGCAGTACTTC. The rearrangement joins TRBV24-1 to TRBJ2-7; no reliable D call. CDR1 and CDR2 (germline): KGHDR, SFDVKD. CDR3 length: 13 residues. Trimming removed 2 bases at V and 0 bases at J, with 4 bases between.